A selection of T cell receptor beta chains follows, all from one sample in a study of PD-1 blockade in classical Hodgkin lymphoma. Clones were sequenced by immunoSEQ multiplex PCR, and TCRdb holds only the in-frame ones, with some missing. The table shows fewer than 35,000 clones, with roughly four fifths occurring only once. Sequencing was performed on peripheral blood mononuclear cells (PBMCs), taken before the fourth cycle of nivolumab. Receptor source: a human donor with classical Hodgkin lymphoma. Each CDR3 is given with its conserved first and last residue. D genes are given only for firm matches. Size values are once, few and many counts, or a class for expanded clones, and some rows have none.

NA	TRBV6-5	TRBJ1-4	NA	TGTGCCAGCGGGCGGATTAATGAAAAACTGTTTTTT	CASGRINEKLFF
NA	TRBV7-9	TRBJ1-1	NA	TGTGCCAGCAGCTTACCGTACATGAACACTGAAGCTTTCTTT	CASSLPYMNTEAFF
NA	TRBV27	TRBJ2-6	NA	TGTGCCAGCAGTTTATCGGGCAGGCCTTTTGGGGCCAACGTCCTGACTTTC	CASSLSGRPFGANVLTF
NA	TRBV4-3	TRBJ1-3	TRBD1	TGCGCCAGCAGCCAGGAGCCGGGACAGGGGTCCGGAAACACCATATATTTT	CASSQEPGQGSGNTIYF
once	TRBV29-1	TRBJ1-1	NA	TGCAGCGGTCGTAGCGCGGGGGGCACTGAAGCTTTCTTT	CSGRSAGGTEAFF
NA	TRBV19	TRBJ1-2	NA	TGTGCCAGTAGTATAGCCCGGAATGGCTACACCTTC	CASSIARNGYTF
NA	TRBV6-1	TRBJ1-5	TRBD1	TGTGCCAGCCAACAGGGGGCGAGCAATCAGCCCCAGCATTTT	CASQQGASNQPQHF
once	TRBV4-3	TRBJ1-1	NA	TGCGCCAGCAGCCAAGATCTAGGCAGGTCTGAAGCTTTCTTT	CASSQDLGRSEAFF
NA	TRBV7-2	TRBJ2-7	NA	TGTGCCAGCAGCCTTCCGACAGGCTCCTACGAGCAGTACTTC	CASSLPTGSYEQYF
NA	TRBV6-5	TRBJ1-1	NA	TGTGCCAGCAGTTACGGGAGCACTGAAGCTTTCTTT	CASSYGSTEAFF
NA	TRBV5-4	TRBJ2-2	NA	TGTGCCAGCAGTATTAGAGGCACCGGGGAGCTGTTTTTT	CASSIRGTGELFF
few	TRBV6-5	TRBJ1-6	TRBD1	TGTGCCAGCACCTGGGACAGGGCTTCACCCCTCCACTTT	CASTWDRASPLHF
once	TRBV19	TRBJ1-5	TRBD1	TGTGCCAGTAACCTGGACAGGGGTGGTCAGCCCCAGCATTTT	CASNLDRGGQPQHF